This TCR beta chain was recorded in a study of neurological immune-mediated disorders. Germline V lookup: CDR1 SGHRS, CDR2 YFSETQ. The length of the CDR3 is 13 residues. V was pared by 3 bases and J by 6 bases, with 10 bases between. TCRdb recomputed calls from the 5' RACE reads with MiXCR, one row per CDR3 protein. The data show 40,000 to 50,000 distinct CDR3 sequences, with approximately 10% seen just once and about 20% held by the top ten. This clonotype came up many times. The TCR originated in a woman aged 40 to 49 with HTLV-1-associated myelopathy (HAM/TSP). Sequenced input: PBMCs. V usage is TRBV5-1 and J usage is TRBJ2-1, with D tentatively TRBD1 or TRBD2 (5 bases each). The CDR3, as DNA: TGCGCCAGCAGCTGGGGACGGCTCAATGAGCAGTTCTTC. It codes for CASSWGRLNEQFF.